The following is a TCR beta chain sequence with its context. Antigen specificity is unknown. Here immunoSEQ multiplex PCR was the method, and the copy in TCRdb shows in-frame clones only, minus some. This sample carries fewer than 800,000 clones, 70% to 90% of them seen once, and the ten largest clones take nearly 1.5%. This entry belongs to a study of Ad26.COV2.S vaccination and SARS-CoV-2 variants. For the study at large: Intramuscular Ad26.COV2.S doses were given once or twice, 56 days apart. General study points: Quantification of TCR breadth and depth may have yielded underestimates of total T cell responses.

V was pared by 6 bases and J by 4 bases, with 10 bases between. The CDR3 runs 12 residues. Germline loops: CDR1 SGHVS, CDR2 FQNEAQ. Sample treatment: around 19 received Ad26.COV2.S at low or high dose, single or two shots; roughly five received placebo; per-sample allocation not given. Day 63 after the first vaccine or placebo injection was the time point for sampling. V and J are TRBV7-8 and TRBJ2-7, with unresolved D. The sample here was peripheral blood, taken in a trial of Ad26.COV2.S vaccine versus placebo. The sequence came from a person between 18 and 59 years old who received the Ad26.COV2.S COVID-19 vaccine or a placebo. The chain's CDR3 is CASRSDNYEQYF. CDR3 coding DNA: TGTGCCAGCAGATCCGACAATTACGAGCAGTACTTC.